The 9 T cell receptor beta chains presented below share a single source sample, sequenced in a study of blood T cell repertoires in COVID-19. The data were produced by immunoSEQ multiplex PCR, yet TCRdb's version contains in-frame clones alone and is incomplete. The sample has fewer than 350,000 clones, about 83% seen once. Sequencing was carried out using PBMCs or T cells enriched from blood (not recorded which). These receptors all come from a woman in her thirties or forties who had recovered from COVID-19.

The V gene is TRBV19, the J gene TRBJ1-2, with 8 bases matching TRBD1. Germline V lookup: CDR1 LNHDA, CDR2 SQIVND (reference sequence). V dropped 1 base and J dropped 5; count of bases not matched to a gene: 9. CDR3 length: 16 amino acids. The CDR3 reads CASSIAPGQGGYGYTF. CDR3 in DNA: TGTGCCAGTAGTATAGCGCCTGGACAGGGAGGGTATGGCTACACCTTC.

CDR3 bases: TGTGCCAGCTCCCCCCGGGTTGCCGAGCAGTACTTC. Encoded protein: CASSPRVAEQYF. J is TRBJ2-7 and V is TRBV18; D unclear. V was shortened by 6 bases and J by 6 bases, with 12 bases between the two germline ends. CDR1 KGHSH and CDR2 LQKENI come from the germline V gene. CDR3 size: 12 residues.

The V and J genes are TRBV7-3 and TRBJ2-2; 8 bases fit TRBD2. The CDR3 is 15 residues long. Trimming removed 5 bases from V and 2 bases from J; junction bases left unmatched: 4. Per germline, CDR1 SGHTA and CDR2 FQGTGA. CDR3 sequence: CASSRGLVNTGELFF. The CDR3 DNA is TGTGCCAGCAGCAGGGGACTAGTAAACACCGGGGAGCTGTTTTTT.

This clone was observed once. The rearrangement uses TRBV27 and TRBJ2-7; 10 bases are a match to TRBD1. Germline trimming cut 6 bases from V and 2 bases from J; bases unmatched to any gene: 7. There are 15 residues in the CDR3. Germline values: CDR1 MNHEY, CDR2 SMNVEV (reference sequence). CDR3 sequence: CASREPGTGAYEQYF. CDR3 nucleotides: TGTGCCAGCAGGGAGCCCGGGACAGGGGCCTACGAGCAGTACTTC.

The rearrangement joins TRBV6-2 or TRBV6-3 to TRBJ2-4, with D possibly being TRBD2 (5 bases). CDR3 length equals 14 residues. Germline-derived CDR1 and CDR2 are MNHEY and SVGEGT. The germline V and J ends were trimmed by 5 bases and 0 bases, with 8 bases remaining between them. The CDR3: CASSKSGAKNIQYF. The CDR3, as DNA: TGTGCCAGCAGTAAAAGCGGAGCCAAAAACATTCAGTACTTC.

This chain joins TRBV7-9 and TRBJ1-4; 11 nucleotides match TRBD1. Germline V gives CDR1 SEHNR, CDR2 FQNEAQ (reference sequence). This CDR3 region has 15 residues. Trimming at V came to 5 bases and at J to 5 bases, leaving 4 bases not matched to a gene. The CDR3 sequence is CASSPGTGGNEKLFF. CDR3 DNA sequence: TGTGCCAGCAGCCCCGGGACAGGGGGGAATGAAAAACTGTTTTTT.

The V and J genes are TRBV27 and TRBJ2-1; 10 bases line up with TRBD2. Per germline, CDR1 MNHEY and CDR2 SMNVEV (reference sequence). There are 17 residues in the CDR3. The junction had 11 bases not matched to a gene; V was cut back by 4 bases and J by 5 bases. In DNA form, the CDR3 reads TGTGCCAGCAGTTCCGTGGGCCTTAGCGGGGGGAACAATGAGCAGTTCTTC. It encodes CASSSVGLSGGNNEQFF.

The V call is TRBV7-3, the J call TRBJ2-1; D perhaps matches TRBD2 (6 bases). Germline assignment: CDR1 SGHTA and CDR2 FQGTGA. V was trimmed by 0 bases and J by 2 bases, leaving 8 bases between them. The CDR3 has 15 amino acids. CDR3 sequence reads: CASSLTRLAYNEQFF. CDR3 nucleotide sequence: TGTGCCAGCAGCTTAACGCGACTAGCCTACAATGAGCAGTTCTTC.

This chain links TRBV6-5 with TRBJ2-7, with D perhaps matching TRBD1 (6 bases). The CDR3 covers 15 residues. V was clipped by 5 bases and J by 0 bases, with 14 bases between them. Germline assignment: CDR1 MNHEY and CDR2 SVGAGI. Here the CDR3 reads CASSPTGTPSYEQYF. In DNA, the CDR3 is TGTGCCAGCAGTCCCACAGGGACACCCTCCTACGAGCAGTACTTC.